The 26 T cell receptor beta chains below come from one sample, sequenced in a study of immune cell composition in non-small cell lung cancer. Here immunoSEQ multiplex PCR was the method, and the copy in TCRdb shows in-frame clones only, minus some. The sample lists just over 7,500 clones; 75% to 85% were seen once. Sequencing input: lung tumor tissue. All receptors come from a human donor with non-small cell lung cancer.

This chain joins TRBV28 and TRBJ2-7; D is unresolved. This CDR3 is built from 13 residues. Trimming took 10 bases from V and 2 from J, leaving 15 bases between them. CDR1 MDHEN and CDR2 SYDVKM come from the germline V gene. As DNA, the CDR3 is TGTGCCACCGACCGATTCTCGACCTACGAGCAGTACTTC. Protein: CATDRFSTYEQYF. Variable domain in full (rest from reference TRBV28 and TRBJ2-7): DVKVTQSSRYLVKRTGEKVFLECVQDMDHENMFWYRQDPGLGLRLIYFSYDVKMKEKGDIPEGYSVSREKKERFSLILESASTNQTSMYLCATDRFSTYEQYFGPGTRLTVT.

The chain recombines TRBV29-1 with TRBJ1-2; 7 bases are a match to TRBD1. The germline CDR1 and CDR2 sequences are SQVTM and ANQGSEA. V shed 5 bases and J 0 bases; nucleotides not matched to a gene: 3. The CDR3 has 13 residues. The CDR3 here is CSVRDRANYGYTF. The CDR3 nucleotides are TGCAGCGTTCGGGACAGAGCTAACTATGGCTACACCTTC.

The CDR3, as DNA: TGTGCCAGCAAGTCTAGCGGGGGGTGGGAGACCCAGTACTTC. It translates to CASKSSGGWETQYF. V and J are TRBV6-1 and TRBJ2-5; 11 bases fit TRBD2. This CDR3 has 14 amino acids. The germline CDR1 and CDR2 sequences are MNHNS and SASEGT. After removal of 7 bases from V and 5 bases from J, the junction contained 6 bases not matched to a gene.

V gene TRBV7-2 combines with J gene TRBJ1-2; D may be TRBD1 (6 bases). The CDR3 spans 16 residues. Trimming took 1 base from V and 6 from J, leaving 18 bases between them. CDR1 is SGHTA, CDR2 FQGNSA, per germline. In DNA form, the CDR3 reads TGTGCCAGCAGCTTAGTAGGAGGGCGGGGGCGAGATGGCTACACCTTC. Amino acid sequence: CASSLVGGRGRDGYTF. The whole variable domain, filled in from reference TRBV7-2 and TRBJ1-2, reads GAGVSQSPSNKVTEKGKDVELRCDPISGHTALYWYRQSLGQGLEFLIYFQGNSAPDKSGLPSDRFSAERTGGSVSTLTIQRTQQEDSAVYLCASSLVGGRGRDGYTFGSGTRLTVV.

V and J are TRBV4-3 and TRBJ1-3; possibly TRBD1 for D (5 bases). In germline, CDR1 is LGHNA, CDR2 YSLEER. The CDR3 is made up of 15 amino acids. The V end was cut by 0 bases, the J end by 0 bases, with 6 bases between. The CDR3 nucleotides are TGCGCCAGCAGCCAAGACAGGGTCTCTGGAAACACCATATATTTT. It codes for CASSQDRVSGNTIYF.

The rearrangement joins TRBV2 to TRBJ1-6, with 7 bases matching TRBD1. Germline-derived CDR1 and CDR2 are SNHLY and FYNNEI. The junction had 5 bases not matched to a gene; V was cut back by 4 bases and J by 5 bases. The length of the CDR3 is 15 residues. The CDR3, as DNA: TGTGCCAGCAGTGTTGGGCAGGGGGATAATTCACCCCTCCACTTT. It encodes CASSVGQGDNSPLHF.

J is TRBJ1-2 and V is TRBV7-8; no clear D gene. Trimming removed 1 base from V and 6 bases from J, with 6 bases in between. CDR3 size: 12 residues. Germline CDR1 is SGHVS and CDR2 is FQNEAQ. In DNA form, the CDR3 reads TGTGCCAGCAGCTTAGGAAGAGATGGCTACACCTTC. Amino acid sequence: CASSLGRDGYTF.

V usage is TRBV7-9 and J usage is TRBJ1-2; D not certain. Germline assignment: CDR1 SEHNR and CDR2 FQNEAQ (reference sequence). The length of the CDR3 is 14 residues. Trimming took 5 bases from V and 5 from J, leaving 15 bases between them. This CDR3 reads CASSPILTEYGYTF. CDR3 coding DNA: TGTGCCAGCAGCCCAATTCTTACAGAGTATGGCTACACCTTC.

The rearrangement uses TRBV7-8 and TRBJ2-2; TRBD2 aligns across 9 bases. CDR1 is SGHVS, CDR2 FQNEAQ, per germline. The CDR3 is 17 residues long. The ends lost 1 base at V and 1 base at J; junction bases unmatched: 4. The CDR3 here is CASSLGAGGLNTGELFF. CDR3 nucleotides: TGTGCCAGCAGCTTAGGGGCGGGGGGGCTGAACACCGGGGAGCTGTTTTTT.

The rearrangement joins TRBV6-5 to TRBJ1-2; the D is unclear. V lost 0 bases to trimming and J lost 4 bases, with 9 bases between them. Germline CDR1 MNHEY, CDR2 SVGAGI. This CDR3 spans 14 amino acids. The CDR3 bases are TGTGCCAGCAGTTACTCGTATGGGTCCTATGGCTACACCTTC. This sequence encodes CASSYSYGSYGYTF.

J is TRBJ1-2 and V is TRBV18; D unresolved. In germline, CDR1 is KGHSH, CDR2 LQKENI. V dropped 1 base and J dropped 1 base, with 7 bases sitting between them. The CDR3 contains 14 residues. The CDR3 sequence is CASSPLLDNYGYTF. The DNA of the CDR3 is TGTGCCAGCTCACCACTGTTAGATAACTATGGCTACACCTTC.

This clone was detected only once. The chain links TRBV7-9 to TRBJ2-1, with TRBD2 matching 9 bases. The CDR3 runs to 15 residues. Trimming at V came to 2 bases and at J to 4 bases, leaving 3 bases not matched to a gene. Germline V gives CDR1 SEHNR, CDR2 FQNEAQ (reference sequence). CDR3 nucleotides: TGTGCCAGCAGCTTAATAGCGGGGGAGTACAATGAGCAGTTCTTC. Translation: CASSLIAGEYNEQFF.

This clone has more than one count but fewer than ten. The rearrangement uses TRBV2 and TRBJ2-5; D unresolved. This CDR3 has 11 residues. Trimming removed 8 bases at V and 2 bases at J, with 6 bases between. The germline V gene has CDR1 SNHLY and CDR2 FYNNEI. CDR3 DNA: TGTGCCAGCCTAGGTCAAGAGACCCAGTACTTC. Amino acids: CASLGQETQYF. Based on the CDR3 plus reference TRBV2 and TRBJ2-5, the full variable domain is EPEVTQTPSHQVTQMGQEVILRCVPISNHLYFYWYRQILGQKVEFLVSFYNNEISEKSEIFDDQFSVERPDGSNFTLKIRSTKLEDSAMYFCASLGQETQYFGPGTRLLVL.

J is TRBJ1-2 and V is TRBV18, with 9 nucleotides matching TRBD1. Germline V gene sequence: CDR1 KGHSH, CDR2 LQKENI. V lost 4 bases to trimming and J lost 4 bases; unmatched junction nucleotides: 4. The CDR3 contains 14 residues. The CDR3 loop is CASSLGQGIYGYTF. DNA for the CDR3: TGTGCCAGCTCACTTGGACAGGGGATCTATGGCTACACCTTC.

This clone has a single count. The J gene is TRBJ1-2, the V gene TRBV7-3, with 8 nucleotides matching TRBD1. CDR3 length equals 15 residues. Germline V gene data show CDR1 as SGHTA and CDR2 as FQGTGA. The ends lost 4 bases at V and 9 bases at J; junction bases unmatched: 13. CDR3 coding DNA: TGTGCCAGCAGCTCGGTCAGGGGGCAAGGCTTGAGCTACACCTTC. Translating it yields CASSSVRGQGLSYTF.

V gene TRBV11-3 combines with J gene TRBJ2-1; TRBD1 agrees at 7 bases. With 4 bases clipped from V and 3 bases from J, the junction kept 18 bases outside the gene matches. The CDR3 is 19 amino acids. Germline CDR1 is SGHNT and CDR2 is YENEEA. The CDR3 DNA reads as TGTGCCAGCAGCTCCTCCCCTTCCTTAGACAGGGAGATCTACAATGAGCAGTTCTTC. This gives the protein CASSSSPSLDREIYNEQFF.

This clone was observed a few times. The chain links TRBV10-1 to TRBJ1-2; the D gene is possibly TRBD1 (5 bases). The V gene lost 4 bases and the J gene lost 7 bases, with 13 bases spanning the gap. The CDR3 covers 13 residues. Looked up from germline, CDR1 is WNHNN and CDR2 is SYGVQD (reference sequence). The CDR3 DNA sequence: TGCGCCAGCAGTGTTGGGGGAAAATGTGGCTACACCTTC. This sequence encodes CASSVGGKCGYTF.

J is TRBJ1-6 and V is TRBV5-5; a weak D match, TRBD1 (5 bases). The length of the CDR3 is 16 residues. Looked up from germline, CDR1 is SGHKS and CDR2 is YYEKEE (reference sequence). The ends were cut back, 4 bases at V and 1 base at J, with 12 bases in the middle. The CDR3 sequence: CASSPSGGSYNSPLHF. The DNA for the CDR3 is TGTGCCAGCAGCCCGTCGGGGGGGTCCTATAATTCACCCCTCCACTTT.

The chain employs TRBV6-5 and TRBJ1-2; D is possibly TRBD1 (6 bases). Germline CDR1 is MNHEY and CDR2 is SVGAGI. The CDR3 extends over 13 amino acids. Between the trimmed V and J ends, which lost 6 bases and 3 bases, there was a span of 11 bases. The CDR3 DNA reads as TGTGCCAGCAGAGCAGGGGCTTACTATGGCTACACCTTC. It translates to CASRAGAYYGYTF.

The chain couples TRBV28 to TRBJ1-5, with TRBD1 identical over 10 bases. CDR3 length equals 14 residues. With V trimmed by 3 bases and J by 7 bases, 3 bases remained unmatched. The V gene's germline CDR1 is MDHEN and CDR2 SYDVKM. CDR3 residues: CASSLGQGRQPQHF. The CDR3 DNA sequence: TGTGCCAGCAGTTTGGGACAGGGGAGGCAGCCCCAGCATTTT. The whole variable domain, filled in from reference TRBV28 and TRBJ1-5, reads DVKVTQSSRYLVKRTGEKVFLECVQDMDHENMFWYRQDPGLGLRLIYFSYDVKMKEKGDIPEGYSVSREKKERFSLILESASTNQTSMYLCASSLGQGRQPQHFGDGTRLSIL.

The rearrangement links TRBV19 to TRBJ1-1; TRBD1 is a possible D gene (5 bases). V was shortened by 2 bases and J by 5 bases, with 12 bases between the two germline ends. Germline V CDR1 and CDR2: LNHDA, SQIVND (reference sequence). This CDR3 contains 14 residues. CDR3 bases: TGTGCCAGTAGTATATTACGGGGGGGAACTGAAGCTTTCTTT. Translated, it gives CASSILRGGTEAFF.

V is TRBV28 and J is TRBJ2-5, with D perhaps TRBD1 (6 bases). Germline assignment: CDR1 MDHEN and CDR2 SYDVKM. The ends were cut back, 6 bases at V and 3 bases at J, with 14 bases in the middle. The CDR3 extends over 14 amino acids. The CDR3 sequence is CASSSTRGKETQYF. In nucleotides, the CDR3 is TGTGCCAGCAGCAGCACGAGGGGGAAAGAGACCCAGTACTTC.

This CDR3 is CASSLVPLETNYGYTF. CDR3 DNA: TGCGCCAGCAGCTTAGTCCCCCTGGAGACTAACTATGGCTACACCTTC. The rearrangement uses TRBV5-1 and TRBJ1-2; the D is unclear. The V and J ends lost 2 bases and 0 bases respectively, with 14 bases between them. CDR1 and CDR2 from the germline V gene are SGHRS and YFSETQ. This CDR3 spans 16 amino acids.

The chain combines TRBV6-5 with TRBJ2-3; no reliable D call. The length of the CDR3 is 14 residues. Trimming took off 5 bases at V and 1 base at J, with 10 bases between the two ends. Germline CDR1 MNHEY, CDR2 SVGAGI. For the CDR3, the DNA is TGTGCCAGCAGTCCTGAAGGTCGCACAGATACGCAGTATTTT. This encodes CASSPEGRTDTQYF.

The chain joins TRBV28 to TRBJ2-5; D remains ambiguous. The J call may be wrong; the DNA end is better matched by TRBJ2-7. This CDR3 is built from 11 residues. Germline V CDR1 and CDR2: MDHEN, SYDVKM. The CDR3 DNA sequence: TGTGCCAGCAAGAACCCCTACGAGCAGTACTTC. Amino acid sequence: CASKNPYEQYF.

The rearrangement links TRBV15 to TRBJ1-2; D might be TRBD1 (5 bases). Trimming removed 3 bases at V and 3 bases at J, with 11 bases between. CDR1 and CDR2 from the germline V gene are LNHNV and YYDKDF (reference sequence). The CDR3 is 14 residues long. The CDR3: CATSSLGGDYGYTF. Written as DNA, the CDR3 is TGTGCCACCAGCAGTCTGGGGGGAGACTATGGCTACACCTTC.